The text below deals with one T cell receptor beta chain. In the study's own analysis: For nucleated cells, counts were estimated from reference gene primer amplification. The assay was immunoSEQ multiplex PCR, and TCRdb's table has in-frame clones only and misses some. V and J calls and clone size follow that table, whereas D and trimming were derived from the DNA. The sample has under 150,000 clones, approximately 81% seen once. Germline values: CDR1 SGHTA, CDR2 FQGNSA. The CDR3 consists of 15 residues. V was pared by 5 bases and J by 0 bases, with 13 bases between. The data are from a study of blood T cell repertoires in COVID-19.

The chain has TRBV7-2 and TRBJ2-5, with a possible D match to TRBD1 (6 bases). Sequencing was performed on peripheral blood. The clonotype comes from a woman between 55 and 75 years old with active or convalescent COVID-19. CDR3: CASSNPGTNQETQYF. DNA for the CDR3: TGTGCCAGCAGCAACCCCGGGACAAACCAAGAGACCCAGTACTTC.